The clone carrying this T cell receptor (beta chain) has just one count. The data derive from a study of blood T cell repertoires in COVID-19. Methods used by the authors: Amplification of reference gene primers provided the estimated nucleated cell counts. This table comes from immunoSEQ multiplex PCR, and its TCRdb copy is limited to in-frame clones, with some not included. The DNA gave D and trimming, while V, J and clone size come from that table. Of approximately 470,000 clones listed, 75% to 90% are singletons. V shed 0 bases and J shed 7 bases, with 13 bases lying between them. Germline V lookup: CDR1 SGHVS, CDR2 FQNEAQ. This CDR3 is 15 amino acids long.

The TCR comes from a human donor in a cohort sampled during active COVID-19. The specimen sequenced was peripheral blood. The gene calls are TRBV7-8 and TRBJ1-5, with D unclear. DNA for the CDR3: TGTGCCAGCAGCTTAGCGCTGGGAGGGTGGCAGCCCCAGCATTTT. Amino acid sequence: CASSLALGGWQPQHF.